Described below is a single T cell receptor (beta chain) sequence and its context. The antigen is undetermined. The data are from a study of T-cell memory formation after mild COVID-19. General observations from the study: Pre-infection memory carried some responding clones, suggesting that cross-reactive memory joined. Researchers report contracting CD4+ clones mostly in CM and EM, with CD8+ clones in EMRA.

The germline V gene has CDR1 MNHNS and CDR2 SASEGT. This CDR3 region has 14 residues. J lost 3 bases, V lost 9 bases, and 5 bases had no gene match. From the 5' RACE reads, TCRdb called clonotypes with MiXCR, one entry per CDR3 protein. The sample holds about 110,000 distinct CDR3 sequences, over 15% seen once. The V and J genes are TRBV6-1 and TRBJ2-2; 9 bases are shared with TRBD1. This receptor was obtained from a man aged 18 to 29 who had mild COVID-19 (a few samples of this study predate the infection). Cell type and time point are not known. Sequencing input: PBMCs or a T cell subset sorted from them (not recorded which). DNA for the CDR3: TGTGCCAGTGGCACAGGGGGCGACACCGGGGAGCTGTTTTTT. This sequence encodes CASGTGGDTGELFF.